These T cell receptor beta chains were read from a single sample in a study of beta chain features in type 1 diabetes. Libraries were prepared by immunoSEQ multiplex PCR; TCRdb keeps only in-frame clonotypes and omits some of them. Among roughly 260,000 clones listed, 9.5% to 13% were seen once. The sequenced sample consisted of naive CD4+ T cells from blood. The receptors originated from a man aged 30 to 45 with type 1 diabetes. The CDR3 runs from the conserved cysteine through the conserved F or W. Fields, in order: V gene, clone size, D gene, J gene, CDR3 DNA, CDR3 protein. D genes are given only for firm matches. Rows may omit the clone size; those that give it use once, few, many or a size class.

v_call: TRBV7-9; clone_size: few; d_call: NA; j_call: TRBJ1-6; cdr3_nt: TGTGCCAGCAGCCTTACGGTAAATTCACCCCTCCACTTT; cdr3_aa: CASSLTVNSPLHF
v_call: TRBV7-2; clone_size: NA; d_call: TRBD1; j_call: TRBJ2-5; cdr3_nt: TGTGCCAGCAGCCGGACAGGGTTTAGGGAGACCCAGTACTTC; cdr3_aa: CASSRTGFRETQYF
v_call: TRBV6-5; clone_size: NA; d_call: NA; j_call: TRBJ1-2; cdr3_nt: TGTGCCAGCAGCCTGAACAGGGAAATAGGGTATGGCTACACCTTC; cdr3_aa: CASSLNREIGYGYTF
v_call: TRBV5-1; clone_size: few; d_call: NA; j_call: TRBJ2-3; cdr3_nt: TGCGCCAGCAGCTTCGCTCGACTCCGGAAACGAAATAGCACAGATACGCAGTATTTT; cdr3_aa: CASSFARLRKRNSTDTQYF
v_call: TRBV4-1; clone_size: NA; d_call: NA; j_call: TRBJ2-1; cdr3_nt: TGCGCCAGCAGCCAACCGAGGGGGAAATACAATGAGCAGTTCTTC; cdr3_aa: CASSQPRGKYNEQFF
v_call: TRBV4-3; clone_size: NA; d_call: TRBD2; j_call: TRBJ2-1; cdr3_nt: TGCGCCAGCAGCCAAGCCCCCTTTAGCGGGGCGGAGGATGAGCAGTTCTTC; cdr3_aa: CASSQAPFSGAEDEQFF
v_call: TRBV15; clone_size: NA; d_call: NA; j_call: TRBJ1-1; cdr3_nt: TGTGCCACCAGCAGAGATCTCGGCGGCACTGAAGCTTTCTTT; cdr3_aa: CATSRDLGGTEAFF
v_call: TRBV5-6; clone_size: few; d_call: NA; j_call: TRBJ2-2; cdr3_nt: TGTGCCAGCCGGGTGGGAGCGAACACCGGGGAGCTGTTTTTT; cdr3_aa: CASRVGANTGELFF
v_call: TRBV5-1; clone_size: NA; d_call: NA; j_call: TRBJ2-1; cdr3_nt: TGCGCCAGCAGCTTGGTGGATAGCAGGGATGAGCAGTTCTTC; cdr3_aa: CASSLVDSRDEQFF
v_call: TRBV4-2; clone_size: NA; d_call: TRBD2; j_call: TRBJ2-1; cdr3_nt: TGTGCCAGCAGCCAAGATAGCGGGGGCACCTACAATGAGCAGTTCTTC; cdr3_aa: CASSQDSGGTYNEQFF
v_call: TRBV18; clone_size: few; d_call: TRBD1; j_call: TRBJ2-7; cdr3_nt: TGTGCCAGCTCACAGGCGACAGGGCCCTACGAGCAGTACTTC; cdr3_aa: CASSQATGPYEQYF
v_call: TRBV7-9; clone_size: NA; d_call: NA; j_call: TRBJ2-7; cdr3_nt: TGTGCCAGCAGCTTTTCGACAGCTTCCTACGAGCAGTACTTC; cdr3_aa: CASSFSTASYEQYF
v_call: TRBV5-1; clone_size: few; d_call: NA; j_call: TRBJ2-7; cdr3_nt: TGCGCCAGCAGCTTTATACAGGGTGTGGACGAGCAGTACTTC; cdr3_aa: CASSFIQGVDEQYF
v_call: TRBV9; clone_size: NA; d_call: NA; j_call: TRBJ1-5; cdr3_nt: TGTGCCAGCAGCGTAGTAGTGAGGAGCAATCAGCCCCAGCATTTT; cdr3_aa: CASSVVVRSNQPQHF
v_call: TRBV5-1; clone_size: NA; d_call: NA; j_call: TRBJ2-7; cdr3_nt: TGCGCCAGCAGCTCCGCCCCACAGGCCCAAGGGCAGTACTTC; cdr3_aa: CASSSAPQAQGQYF
v_call: TRBV5-1; clone_size: NA; d_call: NA; j_call: TRBJ2-5; cdr3_nt: TGCGCCAGCAGCTTGGTAACGGGCCAAGAGACCCAGTACTTC; cdr3_aa: CASSLVTGQETQYF
v_call: TRBV4-1; clone_size: NA; d_call: NA; j_call: TRBJ2-3; cdr3_nt: TGCGCCAGCAGCCAGAGACTAGGGCGGCGGAGCACAGATACGCAGTATTTT; cdr3_aa: CASSQRLGRRSTDTQYF
v_call: TRBV6-5; clone_size: NA; d_call: NA; j_call: TRBJ2-3; cdr3_nt: TGTGCCAGCAGTCAAGACGGGGGACCCACAGATACGCAGTATTTT; cdr3_aa: CASSQDGGPTDTQYF
v_call: TRBV19; clone_size: few; d_call: NA; j_call: TRBJ1-1; cdr3_nt: TGTGCCAGTAGTAAGCACAGGATGAGCACTGAAGCTTTCTTT; cdr3_aa: CASSKHRMSTEAFF
v_call: TRBV7-9; clone_size: few; d_call: TRBD1; j_call: TRBJ1-1; cdr3_nt: TGTGCCAGCAGCTTTGGACAGGGGGATATGAACACTGAAGCTTTCTTT; cdr3_aa: CASSFGQGDMNTEAFF
v_call: TRBV2; clone_size: few; d_call: TRBD1; j_call: TRBJ1-6; cdr3_nt: TGTGCCAGCAGTGATAGGACAGGGAAGGCACCCCTCCACTTT; cdr3_aa: CASSDRTGKAPLHF
v_call: TRBV9; clone_size: NA; d_call: NA; j_call: TRBJ1-2; cdr3_nt: TGTGCCAGCAGCGTAGTACCTGGGGGCTTCGGCTACACCTTC; cdr3_aa: CASSVVPGGFGYTF
v_call: TRBV5-1; clone_size: few; d_call: NA; j_call: TRBJ2-3; cdr3_nt: TGCGCCAGCAGCTTGAGGGGCCTTCGATTTAGCGATACGCAGTATTTT; cdr3_aa: CASSLRGLRFSDTQYF
v_call: TRBV18; clone_size: few; d_call: NA; j_call: TRBJ1-2; cdr3_nt: TGTGCCAGCTCACCACCATCGTTAGCTAACTATGGCTACACCTTC; cdr3_aa: CASSPPSLANYGYTF
v_call: TRBV30; clone_size: few; d_call: NA; j_call: TRBJ2-1; cdr3_nt: TGTGCCTGGACTTTCTACAATGAGCAGTTCTTC; cdr3_aa: CAWTFYNEQFF
v_call: TRBV27; clone_size: NA; d_call: NA; j_call: TRBJ1-2; cdr3_nt: TGTGCCAGCAGTTTCAGGCAGACGAACTATGGCTACACCTTC; cdr3_aa: CASSFRQTNYGYTF
v_call: TRBV2; clone_size: NA; d_call: NA; j_call: TRBJ1-5; cdr3_nt: TGTGCCAGCAGCAGAGATATGGGCCCCAGACAGCCCCAGCATTTT; cdr3_aa: CASSRDMGPRQPQHF